This T cell receptor beta chain was obtained from a study of T-cell reconstitution after alpha-beta-depleted transplantation in children. Study outcomes and limitations: Several patients had high TCRbeta diversity at day 60; it came from surviving recipient T cells and thymic progenitors. After one year, T-cell counts and TCRbeta diversity mostly came from new T cells.

Unique molecular identifiers tagged the TCRbeta library. One entry per CDR3 protein results from TCRdb running MiXCR on the PCR reads. The sample lists approximately 45,000 distinct CDR3 sequences, 40% to 65% occurring once. About this clonotype itself: What it binds is not known.

The J segment lost 6 bases and the V segment lost 4 bases, leaving 8 bases of the junction unmatched. CDR1 LGHNA and CDR2 YNFKEQ come from the germline V gene. This CDR3 spans 16 amino acids. The sequence was obtained from a boy younger than two with SCID, due to receive a stem cell transplant. This sequence joins TRBV4-2 and TRBJ2-3, with 12 positions matching TRBD2. This sample comprised peripheral blood, obtained before TCRalphabeta/CD19-depleted stem cell transplant. CDR3 residues: CASSPLLAGGRDTQYF. The CDR3, as DNA: TGTGCCAGCAGCCCACTACTAGCGGGGGGCCGGGATACGCAGTATTTT.